The 7 T cell receptor beta chains reported below all come from one sample, sequenced in a study of cytomegalovirus exposure and HLA in healthy donors. 60 Vbeta and 13 Jbeta primers were used in PCR. TCRdb's table, derived via immunoSEQ multiplex PCR, lists solely in-frame clones and lacks some. The data hold over 75,000 clones, with around 10% observed a single time. The sequencing input was PBMCs. These receptors came from a man over 45 in good health and CMV-seropositive.

This clone was detected a few times. The CDR3 protein is CASSKTGTQSEQYF. CDR3 bases: TGTGCCAGCAGCAAAACCGGGACACAATCCGAGCAGTACTTC. This sequence joins TRBV7-6 and TRBJ2-7; D is possibly TRBD1 (6 bases). Between the trimmed V and J ends, which lost 5 bases and 6 bases, there was a span of 17 bases. The CDR3 runs 14 residues. The V gene's germline CDR1 is SGHVS and CDR2 FNYEAQ.

This clone was picked up a small number of times. The rearrangement links TRBV4-3 to TRBJ2-2; 8 bases are shared with TRBD1. The V and J ends lost 4 bases and 6 bases, in that order; junction bases with no gene match: 1. CDR3 length equals 13 residues. CDR1 is LGHNA and CDR2 is YSLEER in the germline V gene. CDR3 protein: CASSRQGSGELFF. The DNA for the CDR3 is TGCGCCAGCAGCCGACAGGGGTCCGGGGAGCTGTTTTTT.

J is TRBJ2-2 and V is TRBV19; the D is unclear. The CDR3 consists of 14 residues. V was trimmed by 3 bases and J by 7 bases, leaving 12 bases between them. Germline V gene sequence: CDR1 LNHDA, CDR2 SQIVND (reference sequence). CDR3 sequence reads: CASSISPNSGELFF. The CDR3 nucleotides are TGTGCCAGTAGTATTAGCCCCAATAGCGGGGAGCTGTTTTTT.

This clone came up a few times. DNA of the CDR3: TGTGCCAGCAGTCGTTTTGGACAGGGAGCAGGTCAGCCCCAGCATTTT. It translates to CASSRFGQGAGQPQHF. This rearrangement joins TRBV27 to TRBJ1-5; 8 positions match TRBD1. The CDR3 spans 16 residues. The germline V gene has CDR1 MNHEY and CDR2 SMNVEV (reference sequence). V shed 5 bases, J shed 6 bases, and the junction held 12 bases outside the gene matches.

The chain employs TRBV5-6 and TRBJ1-4, with 9 bases fitting TRBD1. This CDR3 spans 14 amino acids. The V gene end was trimmed by 3 bases and the J gene end by 8 bases; junction bases not matched to a gene: 5. CDR1 SGHDT and CDR2 YYEEEE come from the germline V gene. The CDR3 nucleotides read TGTGCCAGCAGCTCCGGGACAGGGTCCGAAAAACTGTTTTTT. It is translated as CASSSGTGSEKLFF.

This clone was recorded many times. The chain employs TRBV5-1 and TRBJ2-5, with 9 positions matching TRBD1. This CDR3 has 18 amino acids. With V trimmed by 4 bases and J by 3 bases, 16 bases remained unmatched. Germline CDR1 is SGHRS and CDR2 is YFSETQ. The CDR3 DNA reads as TGCGCCAGCAGCCCGGCTCTTCTCCGGACAGGGGCAAAAGAGACCCAGTACTTC. It encodes CASSPALLRTGAKETQYF.

This clone turned up a few times. This chain uses TRBV18 with TRBJ1-3; 8 nucleotides line up with TRBD1. V was clipped by 6 bases and J by 4 bases; unmatched bases: 8. This CDR3 is built from 15 residues. Germline V gene data show CDR1 as KGHSH and CDR2 as LQKENI. The CDR3 loop is CASSPGGADGNTIYF. The CDR3 DNA sequence: TGTGCCAGCTCTCCAGGGGGCGCCGACGGAAACACCATATATTTT.